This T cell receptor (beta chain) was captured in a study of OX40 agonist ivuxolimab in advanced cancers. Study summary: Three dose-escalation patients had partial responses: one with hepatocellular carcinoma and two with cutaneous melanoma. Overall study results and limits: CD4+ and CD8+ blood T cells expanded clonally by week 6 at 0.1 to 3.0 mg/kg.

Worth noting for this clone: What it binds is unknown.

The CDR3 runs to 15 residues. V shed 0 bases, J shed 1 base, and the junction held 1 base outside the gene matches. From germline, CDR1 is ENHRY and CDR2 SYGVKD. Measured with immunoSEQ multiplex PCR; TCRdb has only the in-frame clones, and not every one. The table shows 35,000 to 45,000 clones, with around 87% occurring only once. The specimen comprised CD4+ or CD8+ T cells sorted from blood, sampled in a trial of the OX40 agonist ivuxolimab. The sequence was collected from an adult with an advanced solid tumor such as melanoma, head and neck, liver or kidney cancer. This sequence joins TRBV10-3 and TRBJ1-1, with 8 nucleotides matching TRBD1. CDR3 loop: CAISESGTGNTEAFF. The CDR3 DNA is TGTGCCATCAGTGAGTCGGGGACAGGGAACACTGAAGCTTTCTTT.